The 6 T cell receptor beta chains below come from one sample, sequenced in a study of T cells in women clearing cervical HPV infection (dated by TCRdb to between 2017 and 2018). Library preparation employed the immunoSEQ multiplex PCR assay. What TCRdb holds here is the immuneACCESS table cut down to in-frame rearrangements. Part of the clones is not present; checked against another copy, under half of the missing clones reflect an unresolved V gene, and the others are unexplained. The table for this sample lists tens of thousands of clones. The top ten clonotypes cover 3.7% of the sample. Sequencing was done on a sample of blood buffy coat. Every receptor here comes from a woman aged 18-70 years with a cervical HPV16 infection that either progressed to CIN3+ or cleared (not recorded which).

As for this clone: The read gets to within 3 residues of the CDR3 end, and the germline J gene fills in the rest. The genes are TRBV10-3 and TRBJ2-1, with D possibly being TRBD1 (6 bases). The germline V gene encodes CDR1 ENHRY and CDR2 SYGVKD. Trimming pared 10 bases from V and 0 bases from J, leaving 10 bases between. This CDR3 is 13 amino acids long. The CDR3 spells CATSDSSYNEQFF. CDR3 bases read: TGTGCCACCTCGGACAGCTCCTACAATGAG.

Concerning this clone itself: Read data end 3 residues before the CDR3 end; the end is taken from the germline J gene. The chain joins TRBV7-3 to TRBJ2-3, with TRBD2 matching over 9 bases. The CDR3 extends over 16 amino acids. CDR1 is SGHTA and CDR2 is FQGTGA in the germline V gene. Trimming at V came to 1 base and at J to 0 bases, leaving 2 bases not matched to a gene. CDR3 DNA, as far as it was read: TGTGCCAGCAGCTTAAGGAGCGGGGGGAGCACAGATACG. Its protein product is CASSLRSGGSTDT. The full CDR3 reads CASSLRSGGSTDTQYF.

About this clone: The read gets to within 3 residues of the CDR3 end, and the germline J gene fills in the rest. The rearrangement links TRBV7-9 to TRBJ1-1; D call uncertain. The CDR3 totals 12 residues. CDR1 is SEHNR, CDR2 FQNEAQ, per germline (reference sequence). The sequenced part of the CDR3 DNA is TGTGCCAGCAGCTTTGGGCCGGTCAAA. It translates to CASSFGPVK. The full CDR3 reads CASSFGPVKAFF.

Notes on this clone: The observed sequence ends 3 residues before the CDR3 terminus, with the missing tail filled in from the germline J gene. This chain uses TRBV20-1 with TRBJ2-1; 10 bases align to TRBD2. Germline lookup yields CDR1 DFQATT and CDR2 SNEGSKA (reference sequence). V lost 4 bases and J lost 0; bases outside the gene matches: 6. This CDR3 comprises 16 residues. The CDR3 region is CSANPSGGSSYNEQFF. The covered CDR3 bases are TGCAGTGCTAACCCTAGCGGGGGAAGCTCCTACAATGAG.

Remarks on this clone: Sequencing ends 3 residues short of the CDR3 end; the germline J gene provides the rest. This chain connects TRBV20-1 to TRBJ2-3, with TRBD2 matching over 10 bases. The CDR3 runs 19 residues. Looked up from germline, CDR1 is DFQATT and CDR2 is SNEGSKA (reference sequence). The J segment lost 4 bases and the V segment lost 6 bases, leaving 22 bases of the junction unmatched. The chain's CDR3 is CSALPRGVAGGPRSDTQYF. The part of the CDR3 DNA that was read is TGCAGTGCACTTCCTAGGGGGGTAGCGGGGGGACCCCGATCAGATACG.

About this clone: The CDR3 goes on 3 residues after the read ends, and that part is filled in from the germline J gene. The chain couples TRBV18 to TRBJ2-4, with 7 bases fitting TRBD1. CDR3 length: 16 amino acids. Germline CDR1 reads KGHSH; CDR2 reads LQKENI. CDR3 amino acids: CASSPGQAQTGYGQYF. The part of the CDR3 DNA that was read is TGTGCCAGCTCACCCGGACAGGCGCAGACTGGCTATGGT.